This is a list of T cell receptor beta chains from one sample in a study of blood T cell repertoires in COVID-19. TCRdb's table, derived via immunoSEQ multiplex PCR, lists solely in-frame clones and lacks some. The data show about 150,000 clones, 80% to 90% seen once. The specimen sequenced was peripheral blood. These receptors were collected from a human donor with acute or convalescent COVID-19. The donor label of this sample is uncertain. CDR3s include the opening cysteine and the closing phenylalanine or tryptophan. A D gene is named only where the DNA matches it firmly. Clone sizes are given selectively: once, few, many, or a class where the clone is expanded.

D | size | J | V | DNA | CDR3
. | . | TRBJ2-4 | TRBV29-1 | TGCAGCGTTGCGGAGGGGACCAAAAACATTCAGTACTTC | CSVAEGTKNIQYF
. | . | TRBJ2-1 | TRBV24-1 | TGTGCCACCAGTGGCGAACTAGCAGTCAATGAGCAGTTCTTC | CATSGELAVNEQFF
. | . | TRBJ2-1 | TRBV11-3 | TGTGCCAGCAGCTTAAAGAGCAGGGCCAATGAGCAGTTCTTC | CASSLKSRANEQFF
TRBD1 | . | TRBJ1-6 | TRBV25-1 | TGTGCCAGCAGTGAATTAGGGGACAGGGCCGATTCACCCCTCCACTTT | CASSELGDRADSPLHF
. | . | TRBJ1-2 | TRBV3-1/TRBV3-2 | TGTGCCAGCAGCCCCCTTGCAGAGGACTATGGCTACACCTTC | CASSPLAEDYGYTF
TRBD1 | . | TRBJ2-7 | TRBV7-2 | TGTGCCAGCAGCCCAGGACAGGGGCTTATCTACGAGCAGTACTTC | CASSPGQGLIYEQYF
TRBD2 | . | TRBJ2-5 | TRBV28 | TGTGCCAGCAGTTTCTACTCCGGGGGGGGGACCCAGTACTTC | CASSFYSGGGTQYF
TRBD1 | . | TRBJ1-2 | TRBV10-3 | TGTGCCATCAGCGGACAGGGGGCTCCAATTAACTATGGCTACACCTTC | CAISGQGAPINYGYTF
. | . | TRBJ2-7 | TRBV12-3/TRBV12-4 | TGTGCCAGCAGTTTCTCGGTCGAGCAGTACTTC | CASSFSVEQYF
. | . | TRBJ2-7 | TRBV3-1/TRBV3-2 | TGTGCCAGCAGCCAGGGGACAAATTACGAGCAGTACTTC | CASSQGTNYEQYF
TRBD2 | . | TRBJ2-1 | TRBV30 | TGTGCCTGGAGAGGACTAGCGGGGCGGGATGAGCAGTTCTTC | CAWRGLAGRDEQFF
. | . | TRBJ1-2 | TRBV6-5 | TGTGCCAGCAGTTTTCTCGGGGGGAGGGATGGCTACACCTTC | CASSFLGGRDGYTF
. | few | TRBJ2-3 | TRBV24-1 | TGTGCCATTTCATCACTAGCAGGGGATACGCAGTATTTT | CAISSLAGDTQYF
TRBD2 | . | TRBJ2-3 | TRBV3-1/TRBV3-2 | TGTGCCAGCAGCCCCTCTAGCGGGAGCACAGATACGCAGTATTTT | CASSPSSGSTDTQYF
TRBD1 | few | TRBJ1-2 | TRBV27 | TGTGCCAGCAGTCGAGTGCGACAGGGGTATGGCTACACCTTC | CASSRVRQGYGYTF
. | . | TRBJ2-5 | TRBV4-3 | TGCGCCAGCAGCCAAGGCTCGGACATTATCCAAGAGACCCAGTACTTC | CASSQGSDIIQETQYF
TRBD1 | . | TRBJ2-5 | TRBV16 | TGTGCCAGCAGCCGAGGGGGCGGTGAGGAGACCCAGTACTTC | CASSRGGGEETQYF
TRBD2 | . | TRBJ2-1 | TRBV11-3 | TGTGCCAGCAGCCCGGGGGGGCCCGTCAATGAGCAGTTCTTC | CASSPGGPVNEQFF
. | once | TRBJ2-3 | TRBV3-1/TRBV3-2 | TGTGCCAGCAGCCCCTCGGGCGGGGAACTGGATACGCAGTATTTT | CASSPSGGELDTQYF
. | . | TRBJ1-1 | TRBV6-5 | TGTGCCAGCAACAGGGTGGGCACTGAAGCTTTCTTT | CASNRVGTEAFF
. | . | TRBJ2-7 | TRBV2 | TGTGCCAGCAGTGACGGAGGGGCCTACGAGCAGTACTTC | CASSDGGAYEQYF
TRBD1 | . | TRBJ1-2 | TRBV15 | TGTGCCACCAGCAGCAGACAGGGGGCGGGTGGCTACACCTTC | CATSSRQGAGGYTF